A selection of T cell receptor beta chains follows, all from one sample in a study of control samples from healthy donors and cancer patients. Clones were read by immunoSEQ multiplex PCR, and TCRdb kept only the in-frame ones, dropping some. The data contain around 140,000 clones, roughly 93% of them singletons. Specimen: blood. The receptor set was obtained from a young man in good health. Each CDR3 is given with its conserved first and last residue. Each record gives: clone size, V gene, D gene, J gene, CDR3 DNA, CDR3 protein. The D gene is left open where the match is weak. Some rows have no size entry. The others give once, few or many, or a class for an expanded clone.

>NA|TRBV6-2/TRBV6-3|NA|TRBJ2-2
TGTGCCAGCAGTTGGGAAACCGGGGAGCTGTTTTTT
CASSWETGELFF
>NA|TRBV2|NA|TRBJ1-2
TGTGCCAGTCCCCCAGGGGTCTATGGCTACACCTTC
CASPPGVYGYTF
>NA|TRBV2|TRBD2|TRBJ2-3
TGTGCCAGCAGCCTTCATCAAGGCGGGGGGGGGACAGATACGCAGTATTTT
CASSLHQGGGGTDTQYF
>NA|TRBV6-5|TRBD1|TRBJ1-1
TGTGCCAGCAGTCGTATACAGGGGGCCACTGAAGCTTTCTTT
CASSRIQGATEAFF
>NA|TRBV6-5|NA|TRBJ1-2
TGTGCCAGCAGTTACCTGGGGGGCGTATTTGGCTACACCTTC
CASSYLGGVFGYTF
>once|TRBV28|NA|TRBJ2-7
TGTGCCAGCAGCCGGGAGACGAGCGAGCAGTACTTC
CASSRETSEQYF
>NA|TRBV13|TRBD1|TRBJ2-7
TGTGCCAGCACCTCCACTCGGGGACAGGGGATGGAGCAGTACTTC
CASTSTRGQGMEQYF
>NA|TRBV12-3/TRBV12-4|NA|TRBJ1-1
TGTGCCAGCAGTTTAAGCTCTGAAGCTTTCTTT
CASSLSSEAFF
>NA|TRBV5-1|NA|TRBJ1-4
TGCGCCAGCAGCTTGGTAATGGGTGAAAAACTGTTTTTT
CASSLVMGEKLFF
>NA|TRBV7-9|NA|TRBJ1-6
TGTGCCAGCAGCCCTTTGCATCACTCACCCCTCCACTTT
CASSPLHHSPLHF
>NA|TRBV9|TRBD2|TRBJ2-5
TGTGCCAGCAGCTCGACTAGCAGCCAAGAGACCCAGTACTTC
CASSSTSSQETQYF
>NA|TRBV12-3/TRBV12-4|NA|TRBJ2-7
TGTGCCAGCATGATTGGGGCCGAGCAGTACTTC
CASMIGAEQYF
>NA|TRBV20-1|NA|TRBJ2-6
TGCAGTGCTAGTTCGGCAGGGGCCAACGTCCTGACTTTC
CSASSAGANVLTF
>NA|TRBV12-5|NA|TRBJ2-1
TGTGCTAGTGGGGAAGGGGATTTTCGGCAGTTCTTC
CASGEGDFRQFF
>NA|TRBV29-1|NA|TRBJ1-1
TGCAGCGCTGGATCTAGGAACACTGAAGCTTTCTTT
CSAGSRNTEAFF
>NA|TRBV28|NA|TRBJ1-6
TGTGCCAGCCTGGACAGCTATAATTCACCCCTCCACTTT
CASLDSYNSPLHF
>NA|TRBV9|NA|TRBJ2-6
TGTGCCAGCAGCGCTAGGGGGAGTTTTGGGGCCAACGTCCTGACTTTC
CASSARGSFGANVLTF
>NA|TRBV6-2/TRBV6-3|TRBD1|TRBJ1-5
TGTGCCAGCAGCCGCCCGGGACAGGGAGTGGAGCAGCCCCAGCATTTT
CASSRPGQGVEQPQHF
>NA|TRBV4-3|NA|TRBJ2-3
TGCGCCAGCTCCCCACGGGGTGGGGCGAGCACAGATACGCAGTATTTT
CASSPRGGASTDTQYF
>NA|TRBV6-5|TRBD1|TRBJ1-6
TGTGCCAGCAGCACAGGGGCCTATAATTCACCCCTCCACTTT
CASSTGAYNSPLHF
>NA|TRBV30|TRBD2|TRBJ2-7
TGTGCCTGGGGGGTCGGGCGGGAGCTCTACGAGCAGTACTTC
CAWGVGRELYEQYF
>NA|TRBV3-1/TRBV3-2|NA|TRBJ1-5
TGTGCCAGCAGCCAAGATAGAGGGCTCCATCAGCCCCAGCATTTT
CASSQDRGLHQPQHF
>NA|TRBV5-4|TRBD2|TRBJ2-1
TGTGCCAGCAGCACTAGCGGGAGGACTTACAATGAGCAGTTCTTC
CASSTSGRTYNEQFF
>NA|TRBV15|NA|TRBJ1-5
TGTGCCACCAGCTGGGAATTTTCGAGCAATCAGCCCCAGCATTTT
CATSWEFSSNQPQHF
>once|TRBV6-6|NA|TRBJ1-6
TGTGCCAGCAGTCGGGAACTTCTTGATTCACCCCTCCACTTT
CASSRELLDSPLHF
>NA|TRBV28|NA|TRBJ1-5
TGTGCCAGCAGTCAACGGCCGAGGACTAGCAATCAGCCCCAGCATTTT
CASSQRPRTSNQPQHF
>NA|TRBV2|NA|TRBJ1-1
TGTGCCAGCAGTGAATGGTTTGGGGGACCCGCGAACACTGAAGCTTTCTTT
CASSEWFGGPANTEAFF
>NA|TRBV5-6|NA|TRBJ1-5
TGTGCCAGCAGCTTGGGGGGCGATCAGCCCCAGCATTTT
CASSLGGDQPQHF
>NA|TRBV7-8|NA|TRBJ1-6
TGTGCCAGCAGCCCCGGACAGAGCTCCTATAATTCACCCCTCCACTTT
CASSPGQSSYNSPLHF
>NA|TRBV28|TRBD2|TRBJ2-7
TGTGCCAGCAGAGGACTAGCGGGTTTGAACGAGCAGTACTTC
CASRGLAGLNEQYF
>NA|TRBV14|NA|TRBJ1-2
TGTGCCAGCAGCCCGGAGACAGCAGCTAACTATGGCTACACCTTC
CASSPETAANYGYTF
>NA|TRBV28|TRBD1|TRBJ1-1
TGTGCCAGCAGTCCCTCTGGACAGGGGAACACTGAAGCTTTCTTT
CASSPSGQGNTEAFF
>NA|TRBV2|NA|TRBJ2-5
TGTGCCAGCAGTGAAGGGGTGACCCAGTACTTC
CASSEGVTQYF
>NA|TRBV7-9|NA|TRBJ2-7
TGTGCCAGCAGCTTCCCCGCCGGGACAAAGTTCACCTACGAGCAGTACTTC
CASSFPAGTKFTYEQYF
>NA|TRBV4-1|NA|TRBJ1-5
TGCGCCAGCAGCCAAGGCAGCAATCAGCCCCAGCATTTT
CASSQGSNQPQHF
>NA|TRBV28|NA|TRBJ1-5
TGTGCCAGCAGCCTCACAGGGAATCAGCCCCAGCATTTT
CASSLTGNQPQHF
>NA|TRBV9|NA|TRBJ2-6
TGTGCCAGCAGCGTAGCCTCTGGGGCCAACGTCCTGACTTTC
CASSVASGANVLTF
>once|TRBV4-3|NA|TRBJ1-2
TGCGCCAGCAGCCAAGAGTTCGGGGCCAACTATGGCTACACCTTC
CASSQEFGANYGYTF
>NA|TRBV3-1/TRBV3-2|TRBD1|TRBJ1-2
TGTGCCAGCAGCCCACTCGGGACAGATGGCTACACCTTC
CASSPLGTDGYTF
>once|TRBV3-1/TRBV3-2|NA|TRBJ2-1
TGTGCCAGCAGCCAGAATGCCGGGGGCAGCTCCTACAATGAGCAGTTCTTC
CASSQNAGGSSYNEQFF
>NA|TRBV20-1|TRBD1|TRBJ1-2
TGCAGTGCTAGTGTCGGACAGGGCAGCGGCGGCTACACCTTC
CSASVGQGSGGYTF
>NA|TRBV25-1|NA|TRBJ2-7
TGTGCCAGCAGCCCAAGGGGGACCTCCTACGAGCAGTACTTC
CASSPRGTSYEQYF
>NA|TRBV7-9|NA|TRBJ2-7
TGTGCCAGCAGCTCCGTGGTTCGGTTTTACGAGCAGTACTTC
CASSSVVRFYEQYF
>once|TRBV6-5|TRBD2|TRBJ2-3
TGTGCCAGCAGTAGAAGCGGGAGTGGTGGAGATACGCAGTATTTT
CASSRSGSGGDTQYF
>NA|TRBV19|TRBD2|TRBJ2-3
TGTGCCAGTAGCACTAGCGGGGGTTCAGATACGCAGTATTTT
CASSTSGGSDTQYF
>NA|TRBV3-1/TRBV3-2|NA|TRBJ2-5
TGTGCCAGCAGCCAAGATTTGGGGTACCAAGAGACCCAGTACTTC
CASSQDLGYQETQYF